Below, 8 T cell receptor beta chains from the same sample are listed, as sequenced in a study of regulatory T cells in long-lasting Graves disease. Time point specified: newly diagnosed GD, antithyroid drugs for less than 3 months. Scientists built the TCR library using RNA that was extracted from PBMCs. Libraries of TCR beta came from iRepertoire HTBI primers plus Arm-PCR of CDR3 regions. TCRdb independently ran MiXCR on the multiplex PCR reads; one entry per CDR3 protein. In the table there are 400,000 to 650,000 distinct CDR3 sequences, about 16% of which are singletons. These data were also filed under a second study, of T cells in Graves' hyperthyroidism and ophthalmopathy.

The sequencing used peripheral blood mononuclear cells (PBMCs), collected at new diagnosis, from a patient treated with antithyroid drugs. Receptor source: a woman aged 40-60 years with Graves disease.

This clonotype was recorded at least ten times. The chain has TRBV10-3 and TRBJ2-5; D call uncertain. CDR1 and CDR2 (germline): ENHRY, SYGVKD. Trimming left V 8 bases short and J 2 bases short, with 12 bases between. This CDR3 has 13 amino acids. Here the CDR3 DNA reads TGTGCCATCGGAGAAGAACCTCAAGAGACCCAGTACTTC. Translation: CAIGEEPQETQYF.

This chain uses TRBV18 with TRBJ1-1; TRBD1 might be the D (5 bases). The CDR3 is made up of 14 amino acids. Trimming left V 6 bases short and J 0 bases short, with 11 bases between. Germline loops: CDR1 KGHSH, CDR2 LQKENI. As DNA, the CDR3 is TGTGCCAGCTCTCGGGGGGTCATGAACACTGAAGCTTTCTTT. Translation: CASSRGVMNTEAFF. Together with reference TRBV18 and TRBJ1-1, the CDR3 gives the full variable domain: NAGVMQNPRHLVRRRGQEARLRCSPMKGHSHVYWYRQLPEEGLKFMVYLQKENIIDESGMPKERFSAEFPKEGPSILRIQQVVRGDSAAYFCASSRGVMNTEAFFGQGTRLTVV.

Only a few counts were recorded for this clonotype. This chain links TRBV20-1 with TRBJ1-4; the match to TRBD1 covers 12 bases. V lost 5 bases to trimming and J lost 7 bases; unmatched junction nucleotides: 5. Germline assignment: CDR1 DFQATT and CDR2 SNEGSKA (reference sequence). The CDR3 has 14 amino acids. The CDR3 here is CSAPRDRGREKLFF. In DNA form, the CDR3 reads TGCAGTGCTCCCCGGGACAGGGGGCGTGAAAAACTGTTTTTT.

The J gene is TRBJ2-1, the V gene TRBV25-1; TRBD2 aligns across 7 bases. The ends lost 0 bases at V and 0 bases at J; junction bases unmatched: 11. This CDR3 region has 19 residues. From germline, CDR1 is MGHDK and CDR2 SYGVNS. In DNA form, the CDR3 reads TGTGCCAGCAGTGAATATTCTTACGGGAGGCCGAGCTCCTACAATGAGCAGTTCTTC. As protein: CASSEYSYGRPSSYNEQFF.

The table lists this clonotype with many counts. The V call is TRBV2, the J call TRBJ1-5, with 7 bases that match TRBD1. Germline CDR1 reads SNHLY; CDR2 reads FYNNEI. CDR3 size: 13 residues. Trimming cost V 5 bases and J 5 bases; bases outside gene matches: 3. CDR3 sequence reads: CASSPDRYQPQHF. The CDR3 coding sequence is TGTGCCAGCAGTCCGGACAGGTATCAGCCCCAGCATTTT.

This clonotype has a count of ten or more. The chain couples TRBV13 to TRBJ2-7; a possible D gene is TRBD1 (6 bases). The CDR3 length is 15 residues. Germline CDR1 and CDR2: PRHDT and FYEKMQ (reference sequence). Trimming cost V 5 bases and J 3 bases, with 17 bases left between them. In DNA, the CDR3 is TGTGCCAGCAGCCAGACAGGAAACCTCGTCTACGAGCAGTACTTC. Translation: CASSQTGNLVYEQYF.

The rearrangement uses TRBV3-1 and TRBJ1-3, with no clear D. Germline V gives CDR1 LGHDT, CDR2 YNNKEL (reference sequence). Trimming removed 4 bases at V and 3 bases at J, with 16 bases between. This CDR3 spans 16 amino acids. Here the CDR3 reads CASSLRLEAGGNTIYF. The DNA for the CDR3 is TGTGCCAGCAGCCTCCGGCTCGAAGCGGGTGGAAACACCATATATTTT.

The chain recombines TRBV19 with TRBJ1-3, with no clear D. V dropped 6 bases and J dropped 8 bases, with 8 bases sitting between them. This CDR3 is built from 11 residues. Per germline, CDR1 LNHDA and CDR2 SQIVND (reference sequence). CDR3 in amino acids: CASSFGDTIYF. In DNA, the CDR3 is TGTGCCAGTAGCTTCGGGGACACCATATATTTT.